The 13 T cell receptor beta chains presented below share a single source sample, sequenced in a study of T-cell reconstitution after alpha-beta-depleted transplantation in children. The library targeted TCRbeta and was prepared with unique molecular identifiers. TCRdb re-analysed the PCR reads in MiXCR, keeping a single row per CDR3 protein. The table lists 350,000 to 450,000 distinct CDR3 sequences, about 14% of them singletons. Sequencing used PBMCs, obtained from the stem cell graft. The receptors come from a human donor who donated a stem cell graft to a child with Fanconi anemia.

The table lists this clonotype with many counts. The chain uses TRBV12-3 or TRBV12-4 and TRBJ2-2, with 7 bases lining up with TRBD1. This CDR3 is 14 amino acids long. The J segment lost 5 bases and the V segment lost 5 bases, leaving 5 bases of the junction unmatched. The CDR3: CASSETGVTGELFF. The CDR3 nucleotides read TGTGCCAGCAGTGAAACAGGGGTGACCGGGGAGCTGTTTTTT.

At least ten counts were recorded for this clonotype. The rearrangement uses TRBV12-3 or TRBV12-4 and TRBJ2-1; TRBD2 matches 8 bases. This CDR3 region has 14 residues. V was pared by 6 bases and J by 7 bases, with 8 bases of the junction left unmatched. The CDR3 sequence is CASRSGGHGNEQFF. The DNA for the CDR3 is TGTGCCAGCAGATCGGGGGGGCATGGTAATGAGCAGTTCTTC.

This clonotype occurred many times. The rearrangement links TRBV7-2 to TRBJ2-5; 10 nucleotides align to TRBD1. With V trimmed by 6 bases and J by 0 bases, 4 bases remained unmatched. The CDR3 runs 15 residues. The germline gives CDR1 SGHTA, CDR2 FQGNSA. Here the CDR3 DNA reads TGTGCCAGCAGTCAGGGACAGGGGTACCAAGAGACCCAGTACTTC. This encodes CASSQGQGYQETQYF. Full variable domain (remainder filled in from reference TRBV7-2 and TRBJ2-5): GAGVSQSPSNKVTEKGKDVELRCDPISGHTALYWYRQSLGQGLEFLIYFQGNSAPDKSGLPSDRFSAERTGGSVSTLTIQRTQQEDSAVYLCASSQGQGYQETQYFGPGTRLLVL.

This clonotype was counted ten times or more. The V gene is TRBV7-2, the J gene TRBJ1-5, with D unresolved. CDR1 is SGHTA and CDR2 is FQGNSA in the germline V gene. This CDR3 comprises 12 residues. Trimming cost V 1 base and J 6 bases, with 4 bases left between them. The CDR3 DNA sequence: TGTGCCAGCAGCTTAGTGGGTCAGCCCCAGCATTTT. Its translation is CASSLVGQPQHF.

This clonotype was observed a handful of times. CDR3 region: CASSLALQGGYTF. Written as DNA, the CDR3 is TGTGCCAGCAGCTTAGCGCTACAGGGGGGCTACACCTTC. The rearrangement links TRBV7-9 to TRBJ1-2; 7 bases map to TRBD1. The CDR3 is made up of 13 amino acids. Per the germline V gene, CDR1 is SEHNR and CDR2 is FQNEAQ (reference sequence). The ends lost 0 bases at V and 8 bases at J; junction bases unmatched: 3.

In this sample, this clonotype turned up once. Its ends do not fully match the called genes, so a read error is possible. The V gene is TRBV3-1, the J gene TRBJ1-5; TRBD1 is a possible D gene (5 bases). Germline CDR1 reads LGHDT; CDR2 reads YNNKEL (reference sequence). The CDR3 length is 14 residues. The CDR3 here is CASCQEGVNQPQHF. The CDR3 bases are TGTGCCAGCTGCCAAGAAGGGGTGAATCAGCCCCAGCATTTT.

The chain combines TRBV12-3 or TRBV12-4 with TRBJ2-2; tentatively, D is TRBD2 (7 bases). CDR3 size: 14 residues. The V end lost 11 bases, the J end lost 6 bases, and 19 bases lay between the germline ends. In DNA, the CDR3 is TGTGCCGGGGGCCCGGGACGGGGGGCCGGGGAGCTGTTTTTT. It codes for CAGGPGRGAGELFF.

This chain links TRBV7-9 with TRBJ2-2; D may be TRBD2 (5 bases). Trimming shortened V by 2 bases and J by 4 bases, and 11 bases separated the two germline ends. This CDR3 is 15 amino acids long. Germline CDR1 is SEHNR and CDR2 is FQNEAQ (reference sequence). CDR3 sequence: CASSLLRGGTGELFF. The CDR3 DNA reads TGTGCCAGCAGCTTACTGCGCGGAGGCACCGGGGAGCTGTTTTTT.

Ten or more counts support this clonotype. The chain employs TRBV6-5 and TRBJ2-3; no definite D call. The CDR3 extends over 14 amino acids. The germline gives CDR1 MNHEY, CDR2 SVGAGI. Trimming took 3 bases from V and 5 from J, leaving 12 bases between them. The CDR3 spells CASSYRAFEDTQYF. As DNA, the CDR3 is TGTGCCAGCAGTTATAGGGCCTTTGAAGATACGCAGTATTTT.

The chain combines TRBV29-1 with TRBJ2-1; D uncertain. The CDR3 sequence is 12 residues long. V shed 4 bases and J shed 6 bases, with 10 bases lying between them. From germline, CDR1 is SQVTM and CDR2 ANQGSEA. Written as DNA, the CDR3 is TGCAGCGTTGGGGTCCCGGGCAATGAGCAGTTCTTC. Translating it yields CSVGVPGNEQFF.

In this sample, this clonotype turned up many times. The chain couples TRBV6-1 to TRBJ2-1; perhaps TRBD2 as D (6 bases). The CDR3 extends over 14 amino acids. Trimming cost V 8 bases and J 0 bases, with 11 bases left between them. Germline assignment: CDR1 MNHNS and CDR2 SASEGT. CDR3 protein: CASGDLGSYNEQFF. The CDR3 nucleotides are TGTGCCAGCGGGGACTTGGGCTCCTACAATGAGCAGTTCTTC.

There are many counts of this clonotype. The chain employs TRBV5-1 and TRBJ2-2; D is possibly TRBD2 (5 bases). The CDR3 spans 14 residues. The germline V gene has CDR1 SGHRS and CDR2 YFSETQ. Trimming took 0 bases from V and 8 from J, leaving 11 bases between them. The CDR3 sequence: CASSLEPAAGELFF. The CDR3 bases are TGCGCCAGCAGCTTGGAGCCAGCGGCAGGGGAGCTGTTTTTT. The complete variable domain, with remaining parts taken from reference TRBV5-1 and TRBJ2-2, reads KAGVTQTPRYLIKTRGQQVTLSCSPISGHRSVSWYQQTPGQGLQFLFEYFSETQRNKGNFPGRFSGRQFSNSRSEMNVSTLELGDSALYLCASSLEPAAGELFFGEGSRLTVL.

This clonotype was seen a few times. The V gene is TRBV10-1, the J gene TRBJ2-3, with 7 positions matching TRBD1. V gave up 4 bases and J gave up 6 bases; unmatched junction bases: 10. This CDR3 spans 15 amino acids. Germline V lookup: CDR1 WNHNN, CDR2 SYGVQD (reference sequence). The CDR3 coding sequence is TGCGCCAGCAGTGGTTTGACAGGGAACTGGGATACGCAGTATTTT. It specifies CASSGLTGNWDTQYF.